The 2 T cell receptor beta chains reported below all come from one sample, sequenced in a study of cytomegalovirus exposure and HLA in healthy donors. The primer mix had 60 Vbeta and 13 Jbeta primers. Generated by immunoSEQ multiplex PCR, the TCRdb table keeps only in-frame clones and is missing some. The table shows around 50,000 clones, with approximately 83% occurring only once. What was sequenced was PBMCs. The receptors stem from a man between 40 and 49 years old in good health and CMV-seronegative.

The V call is TRBV10-1, the J call TRBJ2-5; 8 bases line up with TRBD1. Trimming removed 5 bases from V and 5 bases from J; junction bases left unmatched: 10. Germline V gene sequence: CDR1 WNHNN, CDR2 SYGVQD (reference sequence). The length of the CDR3 is 15 residues. CDR3 nucleotide sequence: TGCGCCAGCAGTAGTGGACAGGGAATTAGGGAGACCCAGTACTTC. Amino acids: CASSSGQGIRETQYF.

This clone appeared a single time. The rearrangement uses TRBV5-1 and TRBJ1-3; unclear D gene. Germline V gives CDR1 SGHRS, CDR2 YFSETQ. V was shortened by 4 bases and J by 4 bases, with 6 bases between the two germline ends. The CDR3 length is 12 residues. DNA for the CDR3: TGCGCCAGCAGCCCGGAGGGAAACACCATATATTTT. This sequence encodes CASSPEGNTIYF.